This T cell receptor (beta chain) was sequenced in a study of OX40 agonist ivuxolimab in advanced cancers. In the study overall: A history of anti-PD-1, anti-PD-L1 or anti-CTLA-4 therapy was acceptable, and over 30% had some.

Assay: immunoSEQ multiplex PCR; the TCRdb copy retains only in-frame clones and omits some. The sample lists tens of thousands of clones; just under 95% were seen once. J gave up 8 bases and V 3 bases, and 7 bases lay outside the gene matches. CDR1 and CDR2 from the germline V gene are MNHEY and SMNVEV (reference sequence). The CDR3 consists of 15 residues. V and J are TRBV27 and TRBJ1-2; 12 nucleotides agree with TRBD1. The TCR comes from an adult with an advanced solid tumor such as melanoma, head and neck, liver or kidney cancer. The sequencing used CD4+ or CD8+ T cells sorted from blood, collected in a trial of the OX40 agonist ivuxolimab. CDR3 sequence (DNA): TGTGCCAGCAGTTTCTCCGGGACAGGGGGCCAAGGCTACACCTTC. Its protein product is CASSFSGTGGQGYTF.